This TCR beta chain was identified during a study of blood T cell repertoires in COVID-19. Overall study: The origin of the acute and convalescent COVID-19 samples was the United States, Italy and Spain. PBMCs, B-cell-depleted T cells, or T cells provided the cDNA or gDNA that made up the material.

V lost 5 bases to trimming and J lost 5 bases; unmatched junction nucleotides: 6. The CDR3 runs 14 residues. CDR1 is SEHNR, CDR2 FQNEAQ, per germline (reference sequence). Sequencing used immunoSEQ multiplex PCR; TCRdb keeps in-frame clones, though not all of them. The table includes tens of thousands of clones, about 91% detected once. The V call is TRBV7-9, the J call TRBJ1-1; 9 bases are a match to TRBD1. The material sequenced was peripheral blood. This TCR came from a man aged 60 to 69 with acute or convalescent COVID-19. CDR3 bases: TGTGCCAGCAGCCCCCGGACAGGGGAGACTGAAGCTTTCTTT. Residues: CASSPRTGETEAFF.